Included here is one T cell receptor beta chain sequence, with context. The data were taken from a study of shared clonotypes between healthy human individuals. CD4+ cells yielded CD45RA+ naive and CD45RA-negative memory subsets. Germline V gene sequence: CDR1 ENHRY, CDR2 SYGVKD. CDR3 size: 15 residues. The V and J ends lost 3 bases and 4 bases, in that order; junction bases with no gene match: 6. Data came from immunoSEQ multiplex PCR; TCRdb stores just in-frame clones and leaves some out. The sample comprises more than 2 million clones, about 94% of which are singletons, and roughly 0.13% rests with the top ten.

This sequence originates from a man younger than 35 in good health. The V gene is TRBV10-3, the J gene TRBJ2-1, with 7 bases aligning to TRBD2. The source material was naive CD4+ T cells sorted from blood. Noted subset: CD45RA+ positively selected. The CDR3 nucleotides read TGTGCCATCAGTGACCGCGGGAGCACGTACAATGAGCAGTTCTTC. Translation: CAISDRGSTYNEQFF.